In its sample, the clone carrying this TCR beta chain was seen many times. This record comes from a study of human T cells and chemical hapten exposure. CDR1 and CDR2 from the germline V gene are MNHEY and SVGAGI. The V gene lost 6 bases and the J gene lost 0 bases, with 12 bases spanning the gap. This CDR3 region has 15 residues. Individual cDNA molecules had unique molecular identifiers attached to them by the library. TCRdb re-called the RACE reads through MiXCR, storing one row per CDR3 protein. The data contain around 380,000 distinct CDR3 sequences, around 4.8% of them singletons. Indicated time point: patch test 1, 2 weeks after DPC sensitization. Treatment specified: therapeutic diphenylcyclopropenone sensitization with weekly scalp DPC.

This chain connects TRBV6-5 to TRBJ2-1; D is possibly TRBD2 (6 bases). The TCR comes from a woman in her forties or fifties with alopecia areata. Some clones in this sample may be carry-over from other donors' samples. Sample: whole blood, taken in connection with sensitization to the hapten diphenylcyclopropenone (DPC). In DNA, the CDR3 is TGTGCCAGCAGGCTAGCGTTGAGCTCCTACAATGAGCAGTTCTTC. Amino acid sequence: CASRLALSSYNEQFF.